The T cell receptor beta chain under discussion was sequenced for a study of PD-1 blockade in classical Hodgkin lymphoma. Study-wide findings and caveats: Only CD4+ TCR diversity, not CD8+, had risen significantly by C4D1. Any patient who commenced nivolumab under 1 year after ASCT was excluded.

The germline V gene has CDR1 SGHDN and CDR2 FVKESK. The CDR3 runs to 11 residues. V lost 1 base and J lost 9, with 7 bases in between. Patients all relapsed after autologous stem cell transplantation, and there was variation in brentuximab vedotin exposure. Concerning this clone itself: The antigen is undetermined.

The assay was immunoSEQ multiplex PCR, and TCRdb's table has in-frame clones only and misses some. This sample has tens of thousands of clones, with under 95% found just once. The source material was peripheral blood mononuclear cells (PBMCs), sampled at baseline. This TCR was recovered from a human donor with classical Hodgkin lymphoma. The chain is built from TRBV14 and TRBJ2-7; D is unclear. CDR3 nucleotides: TGTGCCAGCAGCCAAGGGCAGGTGCAGTACTTC. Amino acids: CASSQGQVQYF.